There are a few counts of the clone carrying this T cell receptor (beta chain). The antigen is unknown. This sample stems from a study of blood T cells in healthy people across ages. Findings and caveats of the study: With naive T cell percentage, TCR beta diversity showed a strong correlation. There was no known CMV status for donors, so expanded clonotype changes were possibly confounded.

The CDR3 has 17 residues. V trimming: 7 bases; J trimming: 2 bases; junction bases outside the gene matches: 11. Germline CDR1 and CDR2: KGHDR and SFDVKD. The second PCR ran about 6 to 12 cycles with a sample-barcoded 5' primer and J-beta primers. Every cDNA molecule bore a tag from a template-switch adaptor containing 12 random nucleotides. TCRdb reanalysed the 5' RACE reads using MiXCR and keeps one entry per CDR3 protein. Here the sample spans 1.5 million to 2 million distinct CDR3 sequences, about 50% being singletons. This TCR was sampled from a woman aged 40 to 49 in good health. Sequencing was carried out using blood. The genes are TRBV24-1 and TRBJ2-1; TRBD2 matches at 9 bases. The CDR3 bases are TGTGCCACCAGCCAGCGTAGCGGGGGAGCCCCCTACAATGAGCAGTTCTTC. It is translated as CATSQRSGGAPYNEQFF.